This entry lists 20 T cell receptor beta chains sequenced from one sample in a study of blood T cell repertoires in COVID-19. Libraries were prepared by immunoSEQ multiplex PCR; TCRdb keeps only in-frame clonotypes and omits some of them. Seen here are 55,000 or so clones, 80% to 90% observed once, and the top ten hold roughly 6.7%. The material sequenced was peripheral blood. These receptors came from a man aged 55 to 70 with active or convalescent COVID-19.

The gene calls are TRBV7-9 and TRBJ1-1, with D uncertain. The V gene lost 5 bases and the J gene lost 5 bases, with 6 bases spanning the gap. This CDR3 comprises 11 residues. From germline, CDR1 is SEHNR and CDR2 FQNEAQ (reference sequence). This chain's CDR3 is CASSLRTEAFF. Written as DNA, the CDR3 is TGTGCCAGCAGCCTCCGGACTGAAGCTTTCTTT.

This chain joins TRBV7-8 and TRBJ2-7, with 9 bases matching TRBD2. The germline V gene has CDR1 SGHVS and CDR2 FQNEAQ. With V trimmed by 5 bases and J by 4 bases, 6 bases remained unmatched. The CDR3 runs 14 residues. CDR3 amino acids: CASSPLSGSYEQYF. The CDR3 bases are TGTGCCAGCAGCCCTCTTAGCGGGAGTTACGAGCAGTACTTC.

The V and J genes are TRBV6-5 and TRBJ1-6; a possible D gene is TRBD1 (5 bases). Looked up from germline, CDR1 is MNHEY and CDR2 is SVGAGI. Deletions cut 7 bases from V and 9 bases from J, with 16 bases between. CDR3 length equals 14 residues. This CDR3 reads CASTQGPQRSPLHF. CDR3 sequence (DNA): TGTGCCAGCACCCAGGGTCCACAGCGTTCACCCCTCCACTTT.

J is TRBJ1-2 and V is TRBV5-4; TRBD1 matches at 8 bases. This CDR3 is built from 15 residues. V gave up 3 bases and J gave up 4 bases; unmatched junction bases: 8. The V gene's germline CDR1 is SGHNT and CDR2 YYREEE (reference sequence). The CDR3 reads CASSSEATGGYGYTF. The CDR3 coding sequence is TGTGCCAGCAGCTCCGAGGCCACAGGGGGCTATGGCTACACCTTC.

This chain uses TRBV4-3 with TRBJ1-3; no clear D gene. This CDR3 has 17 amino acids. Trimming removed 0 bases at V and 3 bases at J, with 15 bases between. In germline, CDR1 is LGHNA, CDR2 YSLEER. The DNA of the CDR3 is TGCGCCAGCAGCCAAGATCAGACCGCGCGGGGTGGAAACACCATATATTTT. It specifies CASSQDQTARGGNTIYF.

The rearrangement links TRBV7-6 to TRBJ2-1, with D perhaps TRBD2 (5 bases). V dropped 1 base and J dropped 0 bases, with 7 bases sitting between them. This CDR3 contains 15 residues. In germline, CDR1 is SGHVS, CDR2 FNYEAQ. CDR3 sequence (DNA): TGTGCCAGCAGCTTAGAGCGGAGCTCCTACAATGAGCAGTTCTTC. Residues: CASSLERSSYNEQFF.

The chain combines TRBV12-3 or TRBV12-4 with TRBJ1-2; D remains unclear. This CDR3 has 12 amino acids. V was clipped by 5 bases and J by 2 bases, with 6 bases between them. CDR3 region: CASSTENYGYTF. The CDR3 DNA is TGTGCCAGCAGTACAGAGAACTATGGCTACACCTTC.

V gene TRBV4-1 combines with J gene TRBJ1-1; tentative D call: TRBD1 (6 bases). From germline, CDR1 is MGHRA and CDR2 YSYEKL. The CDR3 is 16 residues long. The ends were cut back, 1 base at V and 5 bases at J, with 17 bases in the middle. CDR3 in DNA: TGCGCCAGCAGCCAAGTGGGGGCAGGGGACAATACTGAAGCTTTCTTT. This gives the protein CASSQVGAGDNTEAFF.

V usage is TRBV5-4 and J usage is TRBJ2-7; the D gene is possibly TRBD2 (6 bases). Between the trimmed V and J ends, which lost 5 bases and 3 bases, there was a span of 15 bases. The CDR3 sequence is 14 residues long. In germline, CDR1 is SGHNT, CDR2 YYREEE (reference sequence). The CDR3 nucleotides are TGTGCCAGCAGAATATCACGGGAGAGCTACGAGCAGTACTTC. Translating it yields CASRISRESYEQYF.

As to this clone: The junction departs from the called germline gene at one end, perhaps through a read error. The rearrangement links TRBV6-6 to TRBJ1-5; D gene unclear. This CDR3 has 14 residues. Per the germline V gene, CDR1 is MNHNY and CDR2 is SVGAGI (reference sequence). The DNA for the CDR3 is TGTGCCAGCAGTTACGGGTCTAGCGATCAGCCCCAGCATTTT. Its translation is CASSYGSSDQPQHF.

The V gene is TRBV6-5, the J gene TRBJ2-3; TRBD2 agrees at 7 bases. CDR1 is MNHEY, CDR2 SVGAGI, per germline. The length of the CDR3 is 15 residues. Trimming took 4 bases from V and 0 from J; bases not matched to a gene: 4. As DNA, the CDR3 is TGTGCCAGCAGTTTGGGGGGAGGGAGCACAGATACGCAGTATTTT. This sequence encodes CASSLGGGSTDTQYF.

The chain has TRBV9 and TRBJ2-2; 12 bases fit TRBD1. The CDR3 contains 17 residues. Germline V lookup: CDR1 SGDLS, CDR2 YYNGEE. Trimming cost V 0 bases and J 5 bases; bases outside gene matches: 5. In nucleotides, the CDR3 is TGTGCCAGCAGCGTAGGTGGGACAGGGGGCCAAACCGGGGAGCTGTTTTTT. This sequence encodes CASSVGGTGGQTGELFF.

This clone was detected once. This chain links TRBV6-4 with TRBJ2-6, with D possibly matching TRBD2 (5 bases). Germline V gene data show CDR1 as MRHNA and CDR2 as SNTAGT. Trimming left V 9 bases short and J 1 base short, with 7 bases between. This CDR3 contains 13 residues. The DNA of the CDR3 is TGTGCCAGTAGGGAGTCTGGGGCCAACGTCCTGACTTTC. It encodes CASRESGANVLTF.

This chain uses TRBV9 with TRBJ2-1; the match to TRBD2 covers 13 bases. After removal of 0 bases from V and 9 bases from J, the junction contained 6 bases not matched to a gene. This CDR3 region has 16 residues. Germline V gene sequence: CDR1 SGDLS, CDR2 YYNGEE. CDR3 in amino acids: CASSVATSGGFTEQFF. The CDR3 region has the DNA TGTGCCAGCAGCGTAGCGACTAGCGGGGGGTTTACTGAGCAGTTCTTC.

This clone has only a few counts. The CDR3 reads CASSNNRSTEQYF. CDR3 DNA: TGTGCCAGCAGCAATAACAGGAGCACCGAGCAGTACTTC. J is TRBJ2-7 and V is TRBV21-1; whether TRBD1, the table's D call, matches the DNA was not checked. TRBV21-1 is a pseudogene locus. This CDR3 contains 13 residues.

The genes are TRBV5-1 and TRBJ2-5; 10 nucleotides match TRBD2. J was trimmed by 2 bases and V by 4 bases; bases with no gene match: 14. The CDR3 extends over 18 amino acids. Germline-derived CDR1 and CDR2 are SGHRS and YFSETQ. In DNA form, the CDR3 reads TGCGCCAGCAGCAAGGGACCTAGCGGGAGTTACCAACAAGAGACCCAGTACTTC. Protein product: CASSKGPSGSYQQETQYF.

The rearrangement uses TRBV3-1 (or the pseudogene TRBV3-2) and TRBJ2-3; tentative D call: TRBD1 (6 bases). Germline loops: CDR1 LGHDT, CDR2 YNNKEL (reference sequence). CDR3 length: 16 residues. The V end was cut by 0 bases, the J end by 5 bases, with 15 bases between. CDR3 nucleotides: TGTGCCAGCAGCCAAGATTTGGCAGGGGTGGGAGATACGCAGTATTTT. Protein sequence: CASSQDLAGVGDTQYF.

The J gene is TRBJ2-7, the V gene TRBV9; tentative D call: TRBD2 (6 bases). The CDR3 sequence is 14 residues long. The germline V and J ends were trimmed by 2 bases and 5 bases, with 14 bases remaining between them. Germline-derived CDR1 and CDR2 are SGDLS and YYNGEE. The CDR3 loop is CASSVNGSLDEQYF. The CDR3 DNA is TGTGCCAGCAGCGTTAACGGGAGTTTGGACGAGCAGTACTTC.

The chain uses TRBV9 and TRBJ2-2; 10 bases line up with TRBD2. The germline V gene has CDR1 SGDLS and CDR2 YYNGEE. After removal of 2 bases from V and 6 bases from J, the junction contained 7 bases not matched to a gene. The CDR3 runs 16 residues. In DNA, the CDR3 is TGTGCCAGCAGCGTGGGTCTAGCGGGGGTGGCCGGGGAGCTGTTTTTT. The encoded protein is CASSVGLAGVAGELFF. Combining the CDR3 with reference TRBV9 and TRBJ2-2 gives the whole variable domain DSGVTQTPKHLITATGQRVTLRCSPRSGDLSVYWYQQSLDQGLQFLIQYYNGEERAKGNILERFSAQQFPDLHSELNLSSLELGDSALYFCASSVGLAGVAGELFFGEGSRLTVL.

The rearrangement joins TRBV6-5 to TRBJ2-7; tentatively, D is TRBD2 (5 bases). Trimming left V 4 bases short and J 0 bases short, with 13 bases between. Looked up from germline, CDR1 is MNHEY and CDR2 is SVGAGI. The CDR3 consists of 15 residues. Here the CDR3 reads CASSFSMGSSYEQYF. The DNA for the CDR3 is TGTGCCAGCAGTTTTTCCATGGGGAGCTCCTACGAGCAGTACTTC.